The T cell receptor beta chain described here comes from a study of blood T cell repertoires in COVID-19. Study summary: Whether acute or convalescent, the COVID-19 samples came from the United States, Italy and Spain. In each case, the material was cDNA or gDNA derived from T cells, B-cell-depleted T cells, or PBMCs.

In the original analysis: Amplification from reference gene primers served as the basis for estimated nucleated cell counts. The method was immunoSEQ multiplex PCR; TCRdb's version includes in-frame clones alone and lacks a portion of them. V and J calls and clone size are given by that table; D and trimming were obtained from the DNA. The data contain roughly 120,000 clones, 87% of them singletons. Sequenced input: peripheral blood. The clonotype originates from a human donor in a cohort sampled during active COVID-19.

The CDR3 DNA is TGTGCCAGCAGCCGAAGCGGGGGCCAACAAGAGACCCAGTACTTC. It specifies CASSRSGGQQETQYF. The chain employs TRBV9 and TRBJ2-5, with TRBD2 matching 8 bases. Germline trimming cut 4 bases from V and 2 bases from J; bases unmatched to any gene: 7. The CDR3 is 15 amino acids. CDR1 is SGDLS, CDR2 YYNGEE, per germline.